The 21 T cell receptor beta chains below come from one sample, sequenced in a study of T-cell reconstitution after alpha-beta-depleted transplantation in children. The TCRbeta library incorporated unique molecular identifiers. Each CDR3 protein gets one entry after TCRdb re-called the PCR reads with MiXCR. The sample holds hundreds of thousands of distinct CDR3 sequences, 8.2% seen once. The sequenced sample was PBMCs, mostly from graft donor cells, obtained 180 days after TCRalphabeta/CD19-depleted stem cell transplant. Receptor source: a male patient between 10 and 17 years old who had a stem cell transplant for acute lymphoblastic leukemia, so the T cells may come from the graft donor.

This clonotype appeared many times. The CDR3 sequence is CASSLAPGGTGELFF. The CDR3, as DNA: TGTGCCAGCAGCTTGGCCCCCGGGGGCACCGGGGAGCTGTTTTTT. The V and J genes are TRBV7-9 and TRBJ2-2; D is possibly TRBD2 (6 bases). The germline V and J ends were trimmed by 3 bases and 4 bases, with 12 bases remaining between them. This CDR3 comprises 15 residues. Germline V gives CDR1 SEHNR, CDR2 FQNEAQ (reference sequence).

The chain employs TRBV20-1 and TRBJ1-4; weak D call: TRBD1 (6 bases). The CDR3 covers 15 residues. V was pared by 3 bases and J by 5 bases, with 16 bases between. CDR1 and CDR2 from the germline V gene are DFQATT and SNEGSKA (reference sequence). The DNA for the CDR3 is TGCAGTGCTAGGGGACAAGGGGGGGCGAATGAAAAACTGTTTTTT. Residues: CSARGQGGANEKLFF.

This clonotype was seen repeatedly, ten times or more. This sequence joins TRBV3-1 and TRBJ2-2; D call uncertain. This CDR3 has 12 residues. CDR1 and CDR2 (germline): LGHDT, YNNKEL (reference sequence). V lost 1 base, J lost 8 bases, and 5 bases lay in between. The DNA of the CDR3 is TGTGCCAGCAGCCAAGTTCCTGGGGAGCTGTTTTTT. It is translated as CASSQVPGELFF.

The table lists this clonotype with many counts. V and J are TRBV6-5 and TRBJ2-1; tentatively, D is TRBD1 (5 bases). V dropped 6 bases and J dropped 5 bases, with 11 bases sitting between them. The CDR3 length is 13 residues. Germline V CDR1 and CDR2: MNHEY, SVGAGI. CDR3 loop: CASSGRVNNEQFF. CDR3 DNA: TGTGCCAGCAGCGGCAGGGTGAACAATGAGCAGTTCTTC.

This clonotype has a count of ten or more. This sequence joins TRBV20-1 and TRBJ2-1, with 11 bases aligning to TRBD2. Trimming removed 1 base from V and 4 bases from J; junction bases left unmatched: 3. CDR3 size: 15 residues. Germline CDR1 is DFQATT and CDR2 is SNEGSKA (reference sequence). The CDR3 region is CSARALAGDYNEQFF. The CDR3 bases are TGCAGTGCTAGAGCACTAGCGGGGGATTACAATGAGCAGTTCTTC.

Many counts were recorded for this clonotype. This chain joins TRBV6-5 and TRBJ1-4; TRBD1 might be the D (5 bases). The V gene lost 2 bases and the J gene lost 3 bases, with 19 bases spanning the gap. The CDR3 runs to 18 residues. Germline V gene data show CDR1 as MNHEY and CDR2 as SVGAGI. CDR3 DNA sequence: TGTGCCAGCAGTTACGGCAGGGTTCGAGGGTTACCTAATGAAAAACTGTTTTTT. The encoded protein is CASSYGRVRGLPNEKLFF.

This clonotype occurred many times. The chain joins TRBV25-1 to TRBJ2-7, with 7 bases identical to TRBD1. The CDR3 length is 15 residues. Trimming at V came to 3 bases and at J to 2 bases, leaving 7 bases not matched to a gene. The germline V gene encodes CDR1 MGHDK and CDR2 SYGVNS. CDR3 sequence (DNA): TGTGCCAGCAGTGATCAGGGGGTCAGGGCCTACGAGCAGTACTTC. Translated, it gives CASSDQGVRAYEQYF.

This clonotype was picked up many times. V usage is TRBV20-1 and J usage is TRBJ1-1; D is uncertain. The V gene's germline CDR1 is DFQATT and CDR2 SNEGSKA (reference sequence). The V gene lost 0 bases and the J gene lost 4 bases, with 12 bases spanning the gap. The CDR3 has 14 residues. The CDR3 reads CSARDVRETTEAFF. CDR3 bases: TGCAGTGCTAGAGATGTAAGGGAGACCACTGAAGCTTTCTTT.

The rearrangement joins TRBV5-4 to TRBJ1-1; D is ambiguous. The CDR3 runs 13 residues. The V end lost 1 base, the J end lost 1 base, and 5 bases lay between the germline ends. Germline CDR1 reads SGHNT; CDR2 reads YYREEE (reference sequence). The CDR3 is CASSLKANTEAFF. DNA for the CDR3: TGTGCCAGCAGCTTGAAGGCGAACACTGAAGCTTTCTTT.

The rearrangement uses TRBV5-1 and TRBJ2-1, with TRBD2 matching over 8 bases. V shed 3 bases, J shed 8 bases, and the junction held 10 bases outside the gene matches. Germline V lookup: CDR1 SGHRS, CDR2 YFSETQ. The CDR3 has 15 amino acids. CDR3 bases: TGCGCCAGCAGCTCCCGGGGGGGCGGTACCGATGAGCAGTTCTTC. It specifies CASSSRGGGTDEQFF.

This clonotype showed up many times. The chain is built from TRBV7-9 and TRBJ2-3; no clear D gene. The V gene's germline CDR1 is SEHNR and CDR2 FQNEAQ (reference sequence). The CDR3 contains 15 residues. V was clipped by 2 bases and J by 2 bases, with 11 bases between them. This chain's CDR3 is CASSLTRSYTDTQYF. DNA for the CDR3: TGTGCCAGCAGCTTAACCCGAAGCTACACAGATACGCAGTATTTT.

This clonotype was observed a few times. V gene TRBV23-1 combines with J gene TRBJ2-3; D might be TRBD2 (6 bases). TRBV23-1 is an open reading frame, and its role is uncertain. This CDR3 contains 17 residues. V gave up 2 bases and J gave up 2 bases, with 17 bases separating them. The CDR3 region has the DNA TGCGCCAGCAGTCAAATTTGGGACTCCGGGGCCACAGATACGCAGTATTTT. Translated: CASSQIWDSGATDTQYF.

This clonotype was detected ten times or more. The chain couples TRBV29-1 to TRBJ2-1, with 10 bases matching TRBD2. With V trimmed by 5 bases and J by 8 bases, 6 bases remained unmatched. Germline CDR1 is SQVTM and CDR2 is ANQGSEA. The CDR3 sequence is 13 residues long. Here the CDR3 reads CSVPGLASHEQFF. In DNA, the CDR3 is TGCAGCGTTCCGGGACTAGCGTCCCATGAGCAGTTCTTC.

This clonotype was counted many times. At one boundary the junction diverges from the germline segment, which might be a read error. The chain has TRBV4-3 and TRBJ1-5; D ambiguous. There are 15 residues in the CDR3. Germline V gives CDR1 LGHNA, CDR2 YSLEER. CDR3 loop: CASSQDTGLYHPQHF. CDR3 sequence (DNA): TGCGCCAGCAGCCAAGATACCGGTCTTTATCACCCCCAGCATTTT.

This clonotype has ten or more counts. The J gene is TRBJ1-1, the V gene TRBV29-1, with TRBD1 identical over 9 bases. Germline CDR1 and CDR2: SQVTM and ANQGSEA. Losses at the gene ends were 3 bases for V and 10 bases for J; bases not matched to a gene: 9. This CDR3 is built from 13 residues. In nucleotides, the CDR3 is TGCAGCGTTGAGGGGGACAGGGCACATGGAGCTTTCTTT. Its translation is CSVEGDRAHGAFF.

This clonotype was found many times. V usage is TRBV5-6 and J usage is TRBJ2-2; 13 bases match TRBD2. The CDR3 length is 16 residues. The germline V gene encodes CDR1 SGHDT and CDR2 YYEEEE. J gave up 4 bases and V 1 base, and 1 base lay outside the gene matches. The CDR3 bases are TGTGCCAGCAGCTTGACTAGCGGGGGGGCCACCGGGGAGCTGTTTTTT. Its translation: CASSLTSGGATGELFF.

In this sample, this clonotype turned up many times. This chain connects TRBV3-1 to TRBJ1-1, with D hard to call. V was shortened by 1 base and J by 5 bases, with 5 bases between the two germline ends. The CDR3 loop spans 12 amino acids. Germline CDR1 is LGHDT and CDR2 is YNNKEL (reference sequence). The CDR3 region has the DNA TGTGCCAGCAGCCAAGCAGATACTGAAGCTTTCTTT. Residues: CASSQADTEAFF.

V is TRBV13 and J is TRBJ2-3, with unresolved D. The CDR3 contains 14 residues. CDR1 PRHDT and CDR2 FYEKMQ come from the germline V gene (reference sequence). CDR3 in DNA: TGTGGGAGCAGCTTAGGGATCGGCACAGATACGCAGTATTTT. It is translated as CGSSLGIGTDTQYF.

This clonotype was seen repeatedly, ten times or more. This chain connects TRBV7-9 to TRBJ1-4; D is uncertain. This CDR3 is built from 15 residues. Germline CDR1 SEHNR, CDR2 FQNEAQ (reference sequence). Trimming took off 2 bases at V and 4 bases at J, with 11 bases between the two ends. The CDR3 is CASSLYHPRNEKLFF. The CDR3 DNA sequence: TGTGCCAGCAGCTTATACCACCCGCGTAATGAAAAACTGTTTTTT.

J is TRBJ2-2 and V is TRBV12-3 or TRBV12-4, with TRBD1 matching over 11 bases. The CDR3 has 16 residues. V lost 3 bases to trimming and J lost 2 bases; unmatched junction nucleotides: 2. The CDR3 protein is CASSLRTGGNTGELFF. As DNA, the CDR3 is TGTGCCAGCAGTTTGAGGACAGGGGGCAACACCGGGGAGCTGTTTTTT.

At least ten counts were recorded for this clonotype. The chain recombines TRBV20-1 with TRBJ2-1; 8 bases map to TRBD2. Germline V gene data show CDR1 as DFQATT and CDR2 as SNEGSKA (reference sequence). The CDR3 totals 15 residues. V was clipped by 1 base and J by 10 bases; unmatched bases: 12. CDR3 sequence reads: CSARVAYGGAGEQFF. CDR3 coding DNA: TGCAGTGCTAGAGTAGCGTACGGGGGGGCGGGGGAGCAGTTCTTC.